These 17 T cell receptor beta chains came from one sample sequenced in a study of tumor-infiltrating lymphocytes in localized non-small cell lung cancer. Produced via immunoSEQ multiplex PCR; TCRdb's table is partial and in-frame only. Of roughly 11,000 clones in the sample, about four fifths were seen once. Sequencing was carried out using lung tumor tissue. The receptors derive from a human donor with non-small cell lung cancer.

The sample holds a few counts of this clone. CDR3 sequence: CASSLGAALGYNEQFF. Written as DNA, the CDR3 is TGTGCCAGCAGCTTAGGGGCAGCCCTTGGCTACAATGAGCAGTTCTTC. V and J are TRBV7-2 and TRBJ2-1; no clear D. Looked up from germline, CDR1 is SGHTA and CDR2 is FQGNSA. The CDR3 loop spans 16 amino acids. V gave up 1 base and J gave up 3 bases, with 13 bases separating them.

This clone was seen once. The chain is built from TRBV9 and TRBJ2-5, with TRBD2 as a possible D gene (6 bases). The V gene lost 0 bases and the J gene lost 4 bases, with 7 bases spanning the gap. The CDR3 spans 13 residues. Germline V gene lookup returns CDR1 SGDLS and CDR2 YYNGEE. The CDR3 here is CASSVGGVETQYF. DNA for the CDR3: TGTGCCAGCAGCGTAGGGGGGGTAGAGACCCAGTACTTC.

The rearrangement uses TRBV7-9 and TRBJ1-5, with unresolved D. This CDR3 comprises 14 residues. V lost 1 base to trimming and J lost 7 bases, with 11 bases between them. Germline V lookup: CDR1 SEHNR, CDR2 FQNEAQ (reference sequence). CDR3 loop: CASSLGAQDQPQHF. The CDR3 DNA reads as TGTGCCAGCAGCTTAGGGGCCCAGGACCAGCCCCAGCATTTT. Full variable domain (rest looked up from reference TRBV7-9 and TRBJ1-5): DTGVSQNPRHKITKRGQNVTFRCDPISEHNRLYWYRQTLGQGPEFLTYFQNEAQLEKSRLLSDRFSAERPKGSFSTLEIQRTEQGDSAMYLCASSLGAQDQPQHFGDGTRLSIL.

The J gene is TRBJ1-1, the V gene TRBV6-5, with 8 bases lining up with TRBD1. Looked up from germline, CDR1 is MNHEY and CDR2 is SVGAGI. V shed 5 bases and J 1 base; nucleotides not matched to a gene: 3. The CDR3 spans 14 residues. Here the CDR3 DNA reads TGTGCCAGCAGTCACAGGGGGGGGAACACTGAAGCTTTCTTT. Its translation: CASSHRGGNTEAFF.

The chain couples TRBV30 to TRBJ2-5; D unclear. CDR1 is GTSNPN and CDR2 is SVGIG in the germline V gene (reference sequence). There are 13 residues in the CDR3. Trimming cost V 2 bases and J 4 bases, with 11 bases left between them. CDR3 region: CAWSLGRRETQYF. Written as DNA, the CDR3 is TGTGCCTGGAGTTTAGGTCGAAGAGAGACCCAGTACTTC.

V and J are TRBV7-2 and TRBJ2-3; 11 positions agree with TRBD2. Germline CDR1 and CDR2: SGHTA and FQGNSA. V gave up 7 bases and J gave up 6 bases; unmatched junction bases: 15. The length of the CDR3 is 17 residues. The CDR3 reads CASTSFSGRARVDTQYF. CDR3 nucleotide sequence: TGTGCCAGCACCAGCTTTAGCGGGAGGGCCAGGGTGGATACGCAGTATTTT. The whole variable domain, filled in from reference TRBV7-2 and TRBJ2-3, reads GAGVSQSPSNKVTEKGKDVELRCDPISGHTALYWYRQSLGQGLEFLIYFQGNSAPDKSGLPSDRFSAERTGGSVSTLTIQRTQQEDSAVYLCASTSFSGRARVDTQYFGPGTRLTVL.

The chain couples TRBV5-1 to TRBJ1-1, with 9 bases aligning to TRBD1. In germline, CDR1 is SGHRS, CDR2 YFSETQ. The V and J ends lost 4 bases and 5 bases, in that order; junction bases with no gene match: 12. The length of the CDR3 is 16 residues. The DNA of the CDR3 is TGCGCCAGCAGCATCGGCCTGAAACAGGGGGCGACTGAAGCTTTCTTT. Translated, it gives CASSIGLKQGATEAFF.

The CDR3 loop reads CATSREGRGQGIVGYTF. In DNA, the CDR3 is TGTGCCACCAGCAGAGAAGGGCGTGGGCAGGGTATTGTCGGCTACACCTTC. V gene TRBV15 combines with J gene TRBJ1-2; perhaps TRBD1 as D (5 bases). Per the germline V gene, CDR1 is LNHNV and CDR2 is YYDKDF (reference sequence). The CDR3 runs 17 residues. V was clipped by 0 bases and J by 8 bases, with 22 bases between them.

V usage is TRBV18 and J usage is TRBJ1-1, with D possibly being TRBD1 (5 bases). Germline CDR1 is KGHSH and CDR2 is LQKENI. The CDR3 sequence is 14 residues long. The germline V and J ends were trimmed by 3 bases and 1 base, with 9 bases remaining between them. The CDR3 DNA sequence: TGTGCCAGCTCACCTACTACAGGGAACACTGAAGCTTTCTTT. This translates into CASSPTTGNTEAFF.

The chain employs TRBV11-3 and TRBJ2-7; 9 bases are shared with TRBD1. Trimming cost V 5 bases and J 3 bases; bases outside gene matches: 2. CDR1 is SGHNT, CDR2 YENEEA, per germline. The CDR3 sequence is 13 residues long. CDR3 residues: CASSQGQGYEQYF. The CDR3 DNA sequence: TGTGCCAGCAGCCAGGGACAGGGCTACGAGCAGTACTTC.

The rearrangement links TRBV14 to TRBJ2-3; the D gene is possibly TRBD2 (5 bases). CDR1 SGHDN and CDR2 FVKESK come from the germline V gene. The CDR3 is made up of 14 amino acids. Trimming removed 4 bases at V and 0 bases at J, with 8 bases between. This CDR3 reads CASSPRTSTDTQYF. Written as DNA, the CDR3 is TGTGCCAGCAGCCCTAGGACTAGCACAGATACGCAGTATTTT. Full variable domain (remainder filled in from reference TRBV14 and TRBJ2-3): EAGVTQFPSHSVIEKGQTVTLRCDPISGHDNLYWYRRVMGKEIKFLLHFVKESKQDESGMPNNRFLAERTGGTYSTLKVQPAELEDSGVYFCASSPRTSTDTQYFGPGTRLTVL.

The chain recombines TRBV5-1 with TRBJ1-1; D is uncertain. V dropped 4 bases and J dropped 1 base, with 11 bases sitting between them. Germline values: CDR1 SGHRS, CDR2 YFSETQ. This CDR3 contains 14 residues. The CDR3 loop is CASSRREGNTEAFF. The DNA for the CDR3 is TGCGCCAGCAGCCGCCGAGAGGGGAACACTGAAGCTTTCTTT.

The chain is built from TRBV5-6 and TRBJ1-6; D remains unclear. Germline V gene data show CDR1 as SGHDT and CDR2 as YYEEEE. The CDR3 totals 11 residues. The V and J ends lost 3 bases and 7 bases respectively, with 2 bases between them. The CDR3 region is CASSYNSPLHF. The CDR3 DNA follows: TGTGCCAGCAGCTACAATTCACCCCTCCACTTT.

This clone came up a few times. The V gene is TRBV4-1, the J gene TRBJ2-7, with TRBD2 identical over 7 bases. This CDR3 is built from 13 residues. The V segment lost 0 bases and the J segment 4 bases; nucleotides outside the gene matches: 0. Germline V gene lookup returns CDR1 MGHRA and CDR2 YSYEKL. The CDR3 spells CASSQERGYEQYF. CDR3 in DNA: TGCGCCAGCAGCCAAGAGCGGGGGTACGAGCAGTACTTC.

As DNA, the CDR3 is TGTGCCAGCAGTGAAGAAGGGCAGTTCTTC. Translating gives CASSEEGQFF. V and J are TRBV2 and TRBJ2-1; D gene ambiguous. Trimming took off 1 base at V and 12 bases at J, with 4 bases between the two ends. Germline-derived CDR1 and CDR2 are SNHLY and FYNNEI. The CDR3 is made up of 10 amino acids.

This chain uses TRBV4-2 with TRBJ1-4, with TRBD1 as a possible D gene (6 bases). The CDR3 runs 14 residues. V dropped 3 bases and J dropped 2 bases, with 7 bases sitting between them. Germline-derived CDR1 and CDR2 are LGHNA and YNFKEQ. Here the CDR3 reads CASSQGATNEKLFF. The CDR3 region has the DNA TGTGCCAGCAGCCAGGGGGCCACTAATGAAAAACTGTTTTTT.

The chain employs TRBV30 and TRBJ1-5; no clear D gene. The CDR3 has 15 residues. CDR1 GTSNPN and CDR2 SVGIG come from the germline V gene (reference sequence). Between the trimmed V and J ends, which lost 5 bases and 6 bases, there was a span of 20 bases. CDR3 residues: CAWGFPGLIGQPQHF. The CDR3, as DNA: TGTGCCTGGGGGTTTCCCGGCTTAATCGGTCAGCCCCAGCATTTT.